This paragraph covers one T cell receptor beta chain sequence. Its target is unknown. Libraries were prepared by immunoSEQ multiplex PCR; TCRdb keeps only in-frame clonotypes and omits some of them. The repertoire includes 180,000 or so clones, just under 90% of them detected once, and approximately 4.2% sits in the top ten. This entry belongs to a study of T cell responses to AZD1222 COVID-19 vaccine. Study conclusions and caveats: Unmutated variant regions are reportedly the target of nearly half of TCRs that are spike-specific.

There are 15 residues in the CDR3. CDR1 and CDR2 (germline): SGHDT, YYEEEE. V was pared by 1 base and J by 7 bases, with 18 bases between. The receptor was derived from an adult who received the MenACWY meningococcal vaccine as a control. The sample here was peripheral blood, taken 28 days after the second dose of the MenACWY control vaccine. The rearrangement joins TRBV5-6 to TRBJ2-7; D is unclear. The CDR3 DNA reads TGTGCCAGCAGCTTGTTCGGACGGCCTTTTTGGGAGCAGTACTTC. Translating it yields CASSLFGRPFWEQYF.